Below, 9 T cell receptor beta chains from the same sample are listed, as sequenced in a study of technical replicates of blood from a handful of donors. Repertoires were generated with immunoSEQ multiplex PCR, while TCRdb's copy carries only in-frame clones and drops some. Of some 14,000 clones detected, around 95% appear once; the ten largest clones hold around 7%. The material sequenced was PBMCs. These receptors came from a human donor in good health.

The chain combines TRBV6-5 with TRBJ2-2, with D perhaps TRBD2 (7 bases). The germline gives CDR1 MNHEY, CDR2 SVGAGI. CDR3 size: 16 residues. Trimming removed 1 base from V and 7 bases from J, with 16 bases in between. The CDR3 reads CASSYLGPGGVGELFF. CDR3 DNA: TGTGCCAGCAGTTACTTGGGCCCGGGGGGCGTCGGGGAGCTGTTTTTT.

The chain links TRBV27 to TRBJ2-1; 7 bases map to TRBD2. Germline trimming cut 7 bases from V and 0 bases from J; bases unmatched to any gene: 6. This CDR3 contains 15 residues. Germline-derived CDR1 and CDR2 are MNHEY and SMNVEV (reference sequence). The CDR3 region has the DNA TGTGCCAGCAACGATCTAGCGGTCTCCTACAATGAGCAGTTCTTC. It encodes CASNDLAVSYNEQFF.

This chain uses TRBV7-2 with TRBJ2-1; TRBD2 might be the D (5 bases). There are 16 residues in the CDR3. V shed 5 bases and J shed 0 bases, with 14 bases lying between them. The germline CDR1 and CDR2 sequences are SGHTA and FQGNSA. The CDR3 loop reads CASSIVGGHSYNEQFF. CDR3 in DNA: TGTGCCAGCAGCATAGTTGGAGGTCACTCCTACAATGAGCAGTTCTTC.

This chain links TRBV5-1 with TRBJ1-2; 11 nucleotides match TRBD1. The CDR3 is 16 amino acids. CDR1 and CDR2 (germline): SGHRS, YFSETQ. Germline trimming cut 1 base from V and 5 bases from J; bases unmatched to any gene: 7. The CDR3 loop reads CASSLTRTGGAYGYTF. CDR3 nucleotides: TGCGCCAGCAGCTTGACACGGACAGGGGGCGCTTATGGCTACACCTTC.

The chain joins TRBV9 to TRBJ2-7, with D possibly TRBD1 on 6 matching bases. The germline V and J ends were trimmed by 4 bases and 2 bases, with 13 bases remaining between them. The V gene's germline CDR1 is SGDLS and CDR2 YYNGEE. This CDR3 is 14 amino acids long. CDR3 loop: CASSTTDSAYEQYF. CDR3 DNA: TGTGCCAGCAGCACCACGGACAGCGCCTACGAGCAGTACTTC.

CDR3 residues: CASRSQGPSFYEQYF. The CDR3 DNA follows: TGTGCCAGCAGGTCACAGGGCCCTAGCTTCTACGAGCAGTACTTC. The chain joins TRBV6-1 to TRBJ2-7; a weak D match, TRBD1 (6 bases). The CDR3 is 15 amino acids. Germline V gene lookup returns CDR1 MNHNS and CDR2 SASEGT. V was shortened by 6 bases and J by 3 bases, with 18 bases between the two germline ends.

CDR3 loop: CASSFGTDTEAFF. The CDR3 DNA is TGTGCCAGCAGCTTTGGGACAGACACTGAAGCTTTCTTT. This rearrangement joins TRBV7-7 to TRBJ1-1, with 7 positions matching TRBD1. After removal of 3 bases from V and 3 bases from J, the junction contained 1 base not matched to a gene. Germline assignment: CDR1 SSHAT and CDR2 FNYEAQ (reference sequence). The CDR3 loop spans 13 amino acids.

Here the CDR3 DNA reads TGCAGCGTTGAAGTCCCCGGGACACTCTATGGCTACACCTTC. Encoded protein: CSVEVPGTLYGYTF. The chain combines TRBV29-1 with TRBJ1-2; tentative D call: TRBD1 (6 bases). This CDR3 comprises 14 residues. The V end lost 1 base, the J end lost 4 bases, and 13 bases lay between the germline ends. Germline values: CDR1 SQVTM, CDR2 ANQGSEA.

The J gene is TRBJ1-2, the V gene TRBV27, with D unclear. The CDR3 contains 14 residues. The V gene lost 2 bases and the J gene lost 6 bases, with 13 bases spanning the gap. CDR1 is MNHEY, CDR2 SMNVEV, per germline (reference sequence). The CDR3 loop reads CASSLRRDTDGYTF. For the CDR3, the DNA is TGTGCCAGCAGTTTAAGGCGGGATACTGATGGCTACACCTTC.